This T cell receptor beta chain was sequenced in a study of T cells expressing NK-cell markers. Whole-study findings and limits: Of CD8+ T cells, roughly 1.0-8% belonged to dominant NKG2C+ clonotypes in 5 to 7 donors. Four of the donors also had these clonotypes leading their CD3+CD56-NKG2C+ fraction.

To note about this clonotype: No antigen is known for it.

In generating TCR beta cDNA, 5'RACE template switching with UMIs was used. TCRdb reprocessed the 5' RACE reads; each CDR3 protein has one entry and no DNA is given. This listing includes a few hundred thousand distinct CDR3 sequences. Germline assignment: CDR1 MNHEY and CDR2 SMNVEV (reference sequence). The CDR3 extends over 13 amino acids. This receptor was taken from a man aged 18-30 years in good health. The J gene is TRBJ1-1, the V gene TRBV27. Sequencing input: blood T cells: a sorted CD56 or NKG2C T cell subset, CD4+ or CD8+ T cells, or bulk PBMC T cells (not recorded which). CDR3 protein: CASSTRDYTEAFF.